Listed below are T cell receptor beta chains from one sample, sequenced in a study of identical twins. TCRdb recomputed calls from the 5' RACE reads with MiXCR, one row per CDR3 protein. In the table there are some 240,000 distinct CDR3 sequences, about 8% of which are singletons. These same data were also listed under a study on yellow fever vaccine responses in identical twins.

The sequencing input was CD8+ T cells sorted from blood. The source is a woman aged 18-29 years in good health. The CDR3 runs from the conserved cysteine through the conserved F or W. The D gene is left open where the match is weak. For some rows the clone size is stated as once, few or many, or as a class when expanded; others skip it.

d_gene	v_gene	abundance	j_gene	CDR3aa	CDR3nt
.	TRBV20-1	.	TRBJ1-5	CSARDGAGMGQPQHF	TGCAGTGCTAGAGATGGGGCCGGGATGGGTCAGCCCCAGCATTTT
.	TRBV6-2/TRBV6-3	few	TRBJ2-7	CASNSRPNRYEQYF	TGTGCCAGCAACTCTCGACCAAACCGTTACGAGCAGTACTTC
TRBD1	TRBV6-2/TRBV6-3	many	TRBJ2-7	CASSPLIRGKTYEQYF	TGTGCCAGCAGCCCCCTAATCAGGGGGAAAACCTACGAGCAGTACTTC
TRBD1	TRBV29-1	many	TRBJ2-5	CSANEATGQETQYF	TGCAGCGCTAATGAAGCGACAGGGCAAGAGACCCAGTACTTC
.	TRBV15	.	TRBJ2-6	CATSSTSGGQKYGANVLTF	TGTGCCACCAGCAGTACCTCAGGGGGGCAAAAATATGGGGCCAACGTCCTGACTTTC
.	TRBV27	.	TRBJ2-7	CASSPFSAEGPDEQYF	TGTGCCAGCAGTCCCTTTAGCGCCGAGGGCCCGGACGAGCAGTACTTC
TRBD2	TRBV3-1	many	TRBJ2-5	CASSQGVGSGGTYQETQYF	TGTGCCAGCAGCCAAGGCGTTGGTAGCGGGGGGACGTACCAAGAGACCCAGTACTTC
.	TRBV29-1	.	TRBJ1-2	CSVVAASTYGYTF	TGCAGCGTTGTAGCAGCCTCTACCTATGGCTACACCTTC
TRBD2	TRBV4-2	few	TRBJ2-7	CASSQLFGGGQYEQYF	TGTGCCAGCAGCCAATTATTTGGGGGAGGGCAATACGAGCAGTACTTC
.	TRBV12-3/TRBV12-4	many	TRBJ2-7	CASSFGPEQYF	TGTGCCAGCAGTTTTGGGCCCGAGCAGTACTTC
.	TRBV20-1	few	TRBJ2-7	CSARPRRPSYEQYF	TGCAGTGCTAGGCCTCGGAGGCCCTCCTACGAGCAGTACTTC
.	TRBV7-9	few	TRBJ2-7	CASSLAIGALYEQYF	TGTGCCAGCAGCTTAGCCATTGGGGCGTTGTACGAGCAGTACTTC
.	TRBV4-2	many	TRBJ2-3	CASSQDLTRRVDTQYF	TGTGCCAGCAGCCAAGATCTAACGAGGAGGGTAGATACGCAGTATTTT
.	TRBV7-9	.	TRBJ1-3	CASSYTGPGNTIYF	TGTGCCAGCAGCTATACAGGGCCTGGAAACACCATATATTTT
TRBD2	TRBV11-1	.	TRBJ2-7	CVSSPISGRASLGSYEQYF	TGTGTCAGCAGCCCGATTAGCGGGAGGGCCTCCTTGGGGTCCTACGAGCAGTACTTC
.	TRBV7-9	few	TRBJ1-1	CASKGQTEAFF	TGTGCCAGCAAAGGGCAGACTGAAGCTTTCTTT
TRBD1	TRBV9	many	TRBJ2-4	CASSAGQGLKNIQYF	TGTGCCAGCAGCGCCGGACAGGGGTTAAAAAACATTCAGTACTTC
.	TRBV27	many	TRBJ2-7	CASSTAGGKYEQYF	TGTGCCAGCAGCACCGCCGGGGGAAAGTACGAGCAGTACTTC
.	TRBV6-1	many	TRBJ2-3	CASSPLIVGVDTQYF	TGTGCCAGCAGCCCACTGATTGTCGGGGTGGATACGCAGTATTTT
.	TRBV5-4	few	TRBJ2-2	CASSLVGQGSIGELFF	TGTGCCAGCAGCTTGGTGGGTCAGGGGTCGATCGGGGAGCTGTTTTTT
TRBD2	TRBV14	.	TRBJ2-7	CASSQDQSGGRGSYEQYF	TGTGCCAGCAGCCAAGATCAATCCGGCGGGAGGGGGTCCTACGAGCAGTACTTC
.	TRBV6-5	.	TRBJ2-7	CASSYSLGGYEQYF	TGTGCCAGCAGTTACTCGTTAGGGGGCTACGAGCAGTACTTC
TRBD2	TRBV6-2/TRBV6-3	.	TRBJ2-1	CASSFHPGSGRGDEQFF	TGTGCCAGCAGTTTCCACCCCGGTAGCGGGAGAGGGGATGAGCAGTTCTTC